This T cell receptor (beta chain) was profiled in a study of cytomegalovirus exposure and HLA in healthy donors. PCR amplification relied on 60 Vbeta primers (plus 13 Jbeta primers). The protocol was immunoSEQ multiplex PCR, while the TCRdb copy is restricted to in-frame clones and leaves out a portion. Reported are 190,000 or so clones; the ten largest clones contain roughly 0.7%. There are 13 residues in the CDR3. Germline assignment: CDR1 LNHDA and CDR2 SQIVND (reference sequence). V lost 6 bases, J lost 15 bases, and 20 bases lay in between. The chain recombines TRBV19 with TRBJ2-2; tentative D call: TRBD1 (5 bases). Material for sequencing was PBMCs. This clonotype was obtained from a boy aged 5-17 years in good health and CMV-seronegative. The CDR3 sequence: CASSLPPDSRVFF. In DNA, the CDR3 is TGTGCCAGTAGCCTTCCACCCGACAGTCGGGTGTTTTTT.